A single T cell receptor (beta chain) is shown here with its context. Its specificity is not known. It may be a read error: a sequence one base away is much more abundant. The CDR3 is made up of 14 amino acids. Germline V CDR1 and CDR2: MDHEN, SYDVKM. The junction had 6 bases not matched to a gene; V was cut back by 4 bases and J by 7 bases. This specimen belongs to a study of blood T cells in healthy people across ages. A second PCR, run for roughly 7 to 11 cycles, used a sample-barcoded 5' primer plus a J-beta primer mix. A tag from a template-switch adaptor with 12 random nucleotides marked each cDNA molecule. TCRdb itself ran the 5' RACE reads through MiXCR, one entry per CDR3 protein. The table shows about 1.7 million distinct CDR3 sequences, with 25% to 30% occurring only once. Findings of the study overall: Naive T cell percentage strongly correlated with TCR beta diversity. The study regarded diversity estimates from one million T cells as underestimates.

The chain links TRBV28 to TRBJ2-7; 11 positions agree with TRBD1. This receptor was taken from a woman in her thirties in good health. The sample comprised blood. The CDR3, as DNA: TGTGCCAGCAGTTCCAGGGACAGGGGGGAGGAGCAGTACTTC. This sequence encodes CASSSRDRGEEQYF.